The source of this T cell receptor gamma chain is a study of gamma delta lymphoproliferative disorders and STAT genes (dated by TCRdb to the late 2010s). For context, the study as a whole: The LymphoTrack Dx TCRG Assay was used to prepare gamma-chain libraries from at least 50 ng of genomic DNA. Within a larger immunophenotypic and STAT-mutation study, TCR gamma and delta CDR3 repertoires were profiled by deep sequencing in Tgammadelta lymphoproliferative disease patients and healthy controls. To confirm results, a couple of gamma-chain samples and every delta-chain sample were sequenced twice. Because no corresponding Invivoscribe delta assay was available, delta-chain libraries were prepared according to the standard operating procedure of the EuroClonality-NGS working group. Broad study findings and their caveats: When whole repertoires were clustered, gamma repertoires from patients grouped apart from those of healthy controls, but delta repertoires did not separate between the groups. Control T cells were likely spread across varied maturation stages, whereas leukemic cells were skewed toward terminal effectors, which potentially limits comparisons between patients and controls. According to the authors, NGS specificity may be reduced at low frequencies, so whether leukemic clones are public or private needs confirmation. Nearly all major gamma and delta clonotypes of patients were found to be public, being shared with at least one healthy donor, and only two gamma clonotypes were found to be private to disease.

For TCR sequencing, genomic DNA was taken from peripheral blood mononuclear cells isolated from both patients and controls. The control group, matched to the patients for age and sex, consisted of around 23 healthy adult blood donors (12 males and roughly eleven females) with a median age of roughly 60 years. Both library preparation methods relied on multiplex PCR with primers aimed at conserved V and J regions of the TCR genes. Purified and pooled amplicons were sequenced on an Illumina MiSeq platform. The source study handled its data this way. V(D)J alignment, clonotype assembly and translation were performed with MiXCR, whereas functionality assessment and CDR3 repertoire analyses were performed with VDJtools. CDR3 was defined according to IMGT, and analyses were limited to productive sequences using functional genes, with ORF genes and pseudogenes excluded. A custom Python script was used to look across all patients and controls for identical amino acid CDR3s belonging to major clonotypes, meaning those with a frequency of >=5%. Clonotype frequencies in patients versus controls were compared with a one-sided non-parametric Wilcoxon test. TCRdb reprocessed the public data with the CATT caller; entries with the same nucleotide sequence were combined afterwards. In this record, the V and J calls reflect TCRdb's handling and not the investigators' own analysis. The sample table contains about 2,200 gamma-chain clones; only one count was recorded for over 9.5% of them. Of the sample, 18% is held by the ten largest clones.

By sample share, this clone is medium-sized (0.01 to 0.1%). Its antigen is still unknown. No base quality values were provided; no much bigger clone lies one nucleotide off. The sequencing sample was made of blood. The TCR comes from a human donor in good health.

The sequenced DNA is TGTGCCACCTGGGACAGGCGGGATAAGAAACTCTTT. It codes for CATWDRRDKKLF. Here the chain combines TRGV3 and TRGJ1 or TRGJ2. The J gene, absent from TCRdb, was called here by matching the DNA to germline. From the germline V gene (reference sequence), CDR1 is VTNTFY and CDR2 is YDVSTARD. After removal of 0 bases from V and 8 bases from J, the junction retains 4 bases not matched to a gene. The CDR3 starts with the cysteine, ends with the phenylalanine, and has 12 residues. CDR3 DNA is the only sequence kept; it has 36 bases, read in frame from the first base.